The following is a TCR beta chain sequence with its context. Antigen: not known. Germline V gives CDR1 SEHNR, CDR2 FQNEAQ (reference sequence). The CDR3 is 15 residues long. Germline trimming cut 5 bases from V and 1 base from J; bases unmatched to any gene: 4. By 5'RACE template switching, TCR cDNA was produced, with a universal primer site and UMIs added in the process. MiXCR, run by TCRdb on the 5' RACE reads, gives a single entry per CDR3 protein. Among over 250,000 distinct CDR3 sequences listed, around 5.2% were seen once. These data are taken from a study of T cells after yellow fever vaccination. On the study more broadly: Preparation used SMART-Seq v4 Ultra Low Input for the low-cell-number fractions. Points from the study as a whole: Highly abundant clonotypes carried over from the bulk population could end up in FACS-sorted repertoires as contaminants. Clones from primary vaccination mostly reappeared after the booster (roughly 97% CD4, under 90% CD8).

Sequenced material: CD4+ T cells sorted from PBMCs, taken on the day of the yellow fever booster vaccination. This rearrangement joins TRBV7-9 to TRBJ2-5, with 10 bases identical to TRBD1. The clonotype comes from a young man who received the YFV17D yellow fever vaccine. CDR3 bases: TGTGCCAGCAGCCCCGGGACAGGGGTCCAAGAGACCCAGTACTTC. This gives the protein CASSPGTGVQETQYF.